This entry lists 21 T cell receptor beta chains sequenced from one sample in a study of identical twins. TCRdb processed the 5' RACE reads anew with MiXCR; each CDR3 protein has one entry. The profile shows 700,000 or so distinct CDR3 sequences, under 9% of them singletons. This same sample was also part of a study on yellow fever vaccine responses in identical twins.

Sample: PBMCs. These receptors were obtained from a woman aged 18-29 years in good health.

This clonotype came up a few times. V usage is TRBV6-2 or TRBV6-3 and J usage is TRBJ2-7, with D uncertain. Trimming stripped 3 bases from V and 2 bases from J, with 8 bases between. The CDR3 contains 13 residues. Germline V gene sequence: CDR1 MNHEY, CDR2 SVGEGT. The DNA of the CDR3 is TGTGCCAGCAGTTATGTCAGAACCTACGAGCAGTACTTC. Protein: CASSYVRTYEQYF.

This clonotype has only a few counts. The chain couples TRBV7-9 to TRBJ2-1, with D uncertain. Per germline, CDR1 SEHNR and CDR2 FQNEAQ (reference sequence). CDR3 length equals 17 residues. V was cut by 1 base and J by 4 bases, with 17 bases left in between. The chain's CDR3 is CASSLEISARPYNEQFF. The CDR3 region has the DNA TGTGCCAGCAGCTTAGAAATTTCAGCAAGACCTTACAATGAGCAGTTCTTC.

The chain couples TRBV5-5 to TRBJ1-1; 10 positions match TRBD1. V trimming: 3 bases; J trimming: 5 bases; junction bases outside the gene matches: 1. CDR1 is SGHKS, CDR2 YYEKEE, per germline (reference sequence). The CDR3 loop spans 13 amino acids. Here the CDR3 reads CASSWDRGTEAFF. Here the CDR3 DNA reads TGTGCCAGCAGCTGGGACAGGGGAACTGAAGCTTTCTTT.

The chain uses TRBV28 and TRBJ2-1; no clear D gene. The CDR3 length is 16 residues. The V gene's germline CDR1 is MDHEN and CDR2 SYDVKM. V gave up 1 base and J gave up 0 bases, with 10 bases separating them. In nucleotides, the CDR3 is TGTGCCAGCAGTTTATTAGGGCAGAGCTCCTACAATGAGCAGTTCTTC. Protein product: CASSLLGQSSYNEQFF.

This clonotype showed up just a few times. J is TRBJ1-2 and V is TRBV7-9; 7 bases match TRBD1. The CDR3 extends over 15 amino acids. V lost 5 bases and J lost 1; bases outside the gene matches: 7. Germline V lookup: CDR1 SEHNR, CDR2 FQNEAQ (reference sequence). This CDR3 is CASSPPGQRNYGYTF. The CDR3 DNA follows: TGTGCCAGCAGCCCACCGGGACAGCGTAACTATGGCTACACCTTC.

Ten or more counts support this clonotype. This chain joins TRBV4-3 and TRBJ2-6; D call uncertain. Trimming left V 0 bases short and J 0 bases short, with 3 bases between. The CDR3 totals 15 residues. Germline CDR1 and CDR2: LGHNA and YSLEER. As DNA, the CDR3 is TGCGCCAGCAGCCAAGAGAGCTCTGGGGCCAACGTCCTGACTTTC. Protein sequence: CASSQESSGANVLTF.

The chain links TRBV27 to TRBJ1-5; 9 nucleotides align to TRBD1. J lost 4 bases, V lost 6 bases, and 4 bases had no gene match. This CDR3 region has 14 residues. Looked up from germline, CDR1 is MNHEY and CDR2 is SMNVEV (reference sequence). CDR3 residues: CASRQGTGNQPQHF. The CDR3 region has the DNA TGTGCCAGCAGACAAGGGACAGGGAATCAGCCCCAGCATTTT.

This clonotype was seen a handful of times. The CDR3 DNA reads TGTGCCAGCAGATCGACAGATATGAACACTGAAGCTTTCTTT. It is translated as CASRSTDMNTEAFF. The J gene is TRBJ1-1, the V gene TRBV7-2, with D maybe TRBD1 (5 bases). Trimming shortened V by 6 bases and J by 0 bases, and 11 bases separated the two germline ends. Looked up from germline, CDR1 is SGHTA and CDR2 is FQGNSA. The CDR3 is made up of 14 amino acids. Supplemented by reference TRBV7-2 and TRBJ1-1, the full variable domain reads GAGVSQSPSNKVTEKGKDVELRCDPISGHTALYWYRQSLGQGLEFLIYFQGNSAPDKSGLPSDRFSAERTGGSVSTLTIQRTQQEDSAVYLCASRSTDMNTEAFFGQGTRLTVV.

The chain links TRBV15 to TRBJ2-2, with D possibly being TRBD2 (6 bases). V dropped 1 base and J dropped 6 bases, with 15 bases sitting between them. The CDR3 runs 16 residues. The V gene's germline CDR1 is LNHNV and CDR2 YYDKDF (reference sequence). The CDR3 coding sequence is TGTGCCACCAGCAGAGGGGGGACCGGGAGCCCCGGGGAGCTGTTTTTT. Protein product: CATSRGGTGSPGELFF.

This clonotype was counted between two and nine times. The chain couples TRBV6-1 to TRBJ2-5; 8 nucleotides line up with TRBD2. J lost 1 base, V lost 0 bases, and 1 base had no gene match. Germline loops: CDR1 MNHNS, CDR2 SASEGT. The CDR3 is made up of 15 amino acids. Here the CDR3 DNA reads TGTGCCAGCAGTGAAGCCGGGGGGGGCCAAGAGACCCAGTACTTC. As protein: CASSEAGGGQETQYF.

This chain joins TRBV20-1 and TRBJ2-7; D may be TRBD1 (5 bases). The CDR3 totals 15 residues. Germline-derived CDR1 and CDR2 are DFQATT and SNEGSKA (reference sequence). Trimming took 5 bases from V and 0 from J, leaving 17 bases between them. The chain's CDR3 is CSARSLQGSSYEQYF. The CDR3 DNA sequence: TGCAGTGCTCGTAGTTTGCAGGGCAGCTCCTACGAGCAGTACTTC.

This clonotype was recorded many times. V usage is TRBV7-9 and J usage is TRBJ1-2; maybe TRBD1 (5 bases). The CDR3 has 13 amino acids. V lost 0 bases, J lost 5 bases, and 7 bases lay in between. CDR1 and CDR2 (germline): SEHNR, FQNEAQ (reference sequence). DNA of the CDR3: TGTGCCAGCAGCTTAGCCCGACAGTATGGCTACACCTTC. Translation: CASSLARQYGYTF.

This clonotype was detected a few times. The rearrangement uses TRBV5-6 and TRBJ2-7; D remains unclear. Germline V gene lookup returns CDR1 SGHDT and CDR2 YYEEEE. Trimming removed 4 bases from V and 4 bases from J, with 9 bases in between. The CDR3 is 12 amino acids. CDR3 amino acids: CASSGNLYEQYF. The CDR3 region has the DNA TGTGCCAGCAGCGGAAACCTTTACGAGCAGTACTTC.

This clonotype has ten or more counts. The V and J genes are TRBV12-3 or TRBV12-4 and TRBJ2-3; TRBD2 might be the D (5 bases). Trimming took off 4 bases at V and 5 bases at J, with 7 bases between the two ends. The CDR3 consists of 12 residues. The CDR3 spells CASSYGVDTQYF. The CDR3 coding sequence is TGTGCCAGCAGTTACGGGGTAGATACGCAGTATTTT.

This clonotype was counted ten times or more. The V gene is TRBV29-1, the J gene TRBJ2-7; maybe TRBD1 (5 bases). The CDR3 covers 13 residues. CDR1 and CDR2 from the germline V gene are SQVTM and ANQGSEA. The ends were cut back, 7 bases at V and 1 base at J, with 14 bases in the middle. The CDR3 coding sequence is TGCAGCGCCCAAAGCGACAGATCCTACGAGCAGTACTTC. Translation gives CSAQSDRSYEQYF.

Only a few counts were recorded for this clonotype. CDR3 protein: CASGKQSSYNEQFF. CDR3 DNA sequence: TGTGCCAGCGGAAAACAAAGCTCCTACAATGAGCAGTTCTTC. The chain has TRBV27 and TRBJ2-1; D is uncertain. Per the germline V gene, CDR1 is MNHEY and CDR2 is SMNVEV (reference sequence). The length of the CDR3 is 14 residues. Trimming cost V 8 bases and J 0 bases, with 11 bases left between them.

This chain links TRBV5-5 with TRBJ1-4, with 7 bases that match TRBD1. CDR3 size: 15 residues. J was trimmed by 8 bases and V by 2 bases; bases with no gene match: 9. The V gene's germline CDR1 is SGHKS and CDR2 YYEKEE (reference sequence). DNA for the CDR3: TGTGCCAGCAGCTTCGGTGCCAGACAGGGAGAAAAACTGTTTTTT. Residues: CASSFGARQGEKLFF.

In its sample, this clonotype was seen many times. The chain carries TRBV6-2 or TRBV6-3 and TRBJ2-7; 7 nucleotides agree with TRBD2. The CDR3 is 15 amino acids. The germline V gene has CDR1 MNHEY and CDR2 SVGEGT. The V and J ends lost 6 bases and 3 bases, in that order; junction bases with no gene match: 11. The CDR3 protein is CASSQGGDGFYEQYF. In DNA, the CDR3 is TGTGCCAGCAGCCAGGGAGGGGACGGGTTCTACGAGCAGTACTTC.

V gene TRBV20-1 combines with J gene TRBJ2-3; a possible D gene is TRBD1 (5 bases). Germline assignment: CDR1 DFQATT and CDR2 SNEGSKA (reference sequence). CDR3 length equals 15 residues. The ends were cut back, 4 bases at V and 0 bases at J, with 14 bases in the middle. The CDR3 coding sequence is TGCAGTGCTAACCGCAGGGCTGGTAGCACAGATACGCAGTATTTT. This translates into CSANRRAGSTDTQYF.

J is TRBJ2-7 and V is TRBV27, with D uncertain. Looked up from germline, CDR1 is MNHEY and CDR2 is SMNVEV (reference sequence). V lost 5 bases and J 0 bases, leaving 20 bases between the germline ends. There are 17 residues in the CDR3. CDR3 in DNA: TGTGCCAGCAGTCCCACAAAAACCGGGTATAGCTCCTACGAGCAGTACTTC. This sequence encodes CASSPTKTGYSSYEQYF.

This clonotype was seen only a few times. The rearrangement links TRBV27 to TRBJ1-5; 10 bases are shared with TRBD1. Germline-derived CDR1 and CDR2 are MNHEY and SMNVEV (reference sequence). The CDR3 is 15 residues long. The junction had 7 bases not matched to a gene; V was cut back by 6 bases and J by 5 bases. The CDR3 region is CASRSPGTGDQPQHF. Here the CDR3 DNA reads TGTGCCAGCAGATCACCCGGGACAGGGGATCAGCCCCAGCATTTT.